The 5 T cell receptor beta chains reported below all come from one sample, sequenced in a study of breast tumors, draining lymph nodes, adjacent tissues (TCRdb year 2016). Libraries were prepared through multiplex PCR. These reads were obtained on an Illumina HiSeq 2000. TCRdb cleaned the public reads at Q25 with fastp, built clones with MiXCR and kept in-frame beta chains. Each entry merges the rows of one CDR3 protein and shows their most common DNA and genes. Counted in this sample were some 140,000 distinct CDR3 sequences; about 20% of them appeared once. Of the sample, 2.2% falls within the top ten clones. The axillary draining lymph nodes of breast cancer patients were the source of the lymph node samples. Sequenced sample: axillary lymph node tissue. Receptors were obtained from a female donor with breast cancer. Some clones in this sample may be carry-over from other donors' samples.

A note on this clonotype: A much larger clone lies a single base off, so this may be a read error. The missing conserved phenylalanine or tryptophan at the end of this CDR3 makes a read error likely. The genes are TRBV2 and TRBJ1-5; D is uncertain. The V end was cut by 3 bases, the J end by 0 bases, with 6 bases between. The CDR3 covers 14 residues. CDR1 and CDR2 from the germline V gene are SNHLY and FYNNEI. In DNA form, the CDR3 reads TGTGCCAGCAGTGATTCGTATAGCAATCAGCCCCAGCATCTT. It is translated as CASSDSYSNQPQHL.

Points on this clonotype: This may be a read error: a much more frequent sequence differs by one nucleotide. The gene calls are TRBV3-1 and TRBJ1-2, with D possibly matching TRBD1 (5 bases). Germline lookup yields CDR1 LGHDT and CDR2 YNNKEL (reference sequence). The CDR3 consists of 14 residues. The DNA of the CDR3 is TGTGCCAGCAGCCAAGACCAGGGAAACTATGGCTACGCCTTC. Translating it yields CASSQDQGNYGYAF.

On this clonotype itself: A much larger clone is a single base away; this may be a read error. This chain uses TRBV5-1 with TRBJ1-4; D uncertain. Germline CDR1 is SGHRS and CDR2 is YFSETQ. The CDR3 totals 14 residues. CDR3 sequence reads: CASSLDSPNEKLLF. The CDR3 bases are TGCGCCAGCAGCTTGGACAGCCCTAATGAAAAACTGCTTTTT.

This clonotype was detected many times. The V and J genes are TRBV12-3 or TRBV12-4 and TRBJ1-2; 8 bases are a match to TRBD1. The CDR3 is made up of 15 amino acids. Trimming at V came to 8 bases and at J to 4 bases, leaving 12 bases not matched to a gene. The CDR3 reads CASWRWGDRTYGYTF. Here the CDR3 DNA reads TGTGCCAGCTGGAGATGGGGGGACAGGACCTATGGCTACACCTTC.

This clonotype was detected many times. The genes are TRBV7-2 and TRBJ2-1; 13 positions agree with TRBD2. The V gene's germline CDR1 is SGHTA and CDR2 FQGNSA. The CDR3 covers 18 residues. The V gene end was trimmed by 4 bases and the J gene end by 5 bases; junction bases not matched to a gene: 11. Written as DNA, the CDR3 is TGTGCCAGCAGCTCCTTCACGGGACTAGCGGGACGCGACAATGAGCAGTTCTTC. Its translation is CASSSFTGLAGRDNEQFF.